What follows are 23 T cell receptor beta chains derived from one specimen sequenced in a study of T-cell memory formation after mild COVID-19. MiXCR was run by TCRdb on the 5' RACE reads, yielding one entry per CDR3 protein. The sample holds around 200,000 distinct CDR3 sequences, over 9.5% seen once. Input material: PBMCs or a T cell subset sorted from them (not recorded which). The source of these receptors is a man between 18 and 29 years old who had mild COVID-19 (a few samples of this study predate the infection). Cell type and time point are not known.

CDR3 coding DNA: TGTGCCAGCTCACCAGGCGCAGTCCAAGAGACCCAGTACTTC. Amino acid sequence: CASSPGAVQETQYF. J is TRBJ2-5 and V is TRBV18; no clear D gene. Germline CDR1 KGHSH, CDR2 LQKENI. Trimming pared 2 bases from V and 1 base from J, leaving 8 bases between. This CDR3 has 14 residues. Full variable domain (outside the CDR3, taken from reference TRBV18 and TRBJ2-5): NAGVMQNPRHLVRRRGQEARLRCSPMKGHSHVYWYRQLPEEGLKFMVYLQKENIIDESGMPKERFSAEFPKEGPSILRIQQVVRGDSAAYFCASSPGAVQETQYFGPGTRLLVL.

The rearrangement joins TRBV20-1 to TRBJ2-7; 10 positions match TRBD1. This CDR3 region has 16 residues. V lost 0 bases to trimming and J lost 3 bases; unmatched junction nucleotides: 8. The V gene's germline CDR1 is DFQATT and CDR2 SNEGSKA (reference sequence). The DNA of the CDR3 is TGCAGTGCTAGAGATCCGGGGACAGGGGCCGGCTACGAGCAGTACTTC. It codes for CSARDPGTGAGYEQYF.

This clonotype was picked up a small number of times. The genes are TRBV6-2 or TRBV6-3 and TRBJ2-1; D not resolved. Germline V lookup: CDR1 MNHEY, CDR2 SVGEGT. Trimming shortened V by 10 bases and J by 2 bases, and 6 bases separated the two germline ends. This CDR3 has 11 residues. In DNA form, the CDR3 reads TGTGCCACCTCCCCCTACAATGAGCAGTTCTTC. Translated, it gives CATSPYNEQFF.

This clonotype was counted a few times. The chain joins TRBV7-2 to TRBJ1-4; 8 nucleotides align to TRBD1. With 4 bases clipped from V and 7 bases from J, the junction kept 5 bases outside the gene matches. The CDR3 covers 14 residues. CDR1 is SGHTA and CDR2 is FQGNSA in the germline V gene. In DNA form, the CDR3 reads TGTGCCAGCAGCTCGGACAGGGAGGGTGAAAAACTGTTTTTT. This codes for CASSSDREGEKLFF.

This clonotype was counted between two and nine times. The chain employs TRBV4-2 and TRBJ2-3, with 7 bases lining up with TRBD2. V gave up 2 bases and J gave up 6 bases; unmatched junction bases: 8. Looked up from germline, CDR1 is LGHNA and CDR2 is YNFKEQ. The CDR3 is 15 amino acids. DNA for the CDR3: TGTGCCAGCAGCCAAAGGAGCGGGGTCCCTGATACGCAGTATTTT. Encoded protein: CASSQRSGVPDTQYF.

This clonotype was counted between two and nine times. V is TRBV20-1 and J is TRBJ1-1; possible D gene TRBD1, 6 bases. Between the trimmed V and J ends, which lost 4 bases and 10 bases, there was a span of 22 bases. This CDR3 spans 14 amino acids. The germline gives CDR1 DFQATT, CDR2 SNEGSKA (reference sequence). The CDR3, as DNA: TGCAGTGCTACCACCCCGGCAGGGGTGAGGGTAGCTTTCTTT. It translates to CSATTPAGVRVAFF.

This chain joins TRBV18 and TRBJ1-5, with 10 nucleotides matching TRBD1. Trimming at V came to 2 bases and at J to 1 base, leaving 2 bases not matched to a gene. Germline V gene sequence: CDR1 KGHSH, CDR2 LQKENI. The CDR3 length is 16 residues. The CDR3 nucleotides are TGTGCCAGCTCACCAAGACAGGGGGCAAGCAATCAGCCCCAGCATTTT. It encodes CASSPRQGASNQPQHF.

For this clonotype: This could be a read error, since a much larger clone is one nucleotide away. The chain has TRBV7-2 and TRBJ1-2, with a possible D match to TRBD1 (5 bases). Looked up from germline, CDR1 is SGHTA and CDR2 is FQGNSA. Trimming took off 6 bases at V and 4 bases at J, with 12 bases between the two ends. CDR3 size: 13 residues. The CDR3 here is CASSSGRTYGYTF. DNA for the CDR3: TGTGCCAGCAGTTCGGGACGGACCTATGGCTACACCTTC.

This clonotype was seen more than once but under ten times. The chain joins TRBV7-9 to TRBJ2-5, with D possibly TRBD1 on 5 matching bases. V lost 3 bases to trimming and J lost 2 bases, with 13 bases between them. CDR1 and CDR2 (germline): SEHNR, FQNEAQ (reference sequence). The CDR3 extends over 15 amino acids. CDR3 protein: CASSLTDLEQETQYF. The CDR3 DNA reads TGTGCCAGCAGCTTGACAGATTTAGAGCAAGAGACCCAGTACTTC.

This clonotype was observed a handful of times. The chain employs TRBV7-3 and TRBJ2-2, with a tentative D call TRBD2 (5 bases). The CDR3 spans 14 residues. V shed 5 bases and J shed 7 bases, with 14 bases lying between them. Germline CDR1 is SGHTA and CDR2 is FQGTGA. The CDR3 nucleotides read TGTGCCAGCAGCCGCCGGGAAGGGTACGGGGAGCTGTTTTTT. Translating gives CASSRREGYGELFF.

The genes are TRBV11-2 and TRBJ2-1; D not certain. CDR1 and CDR2 from the germline V gene are SGHAT and FQNNGV. The V end was cut by 0 bases, the J end by 9 bases, with 9 bases between. CDR3 length: 13 amino acids. CDR3 amino acids: CASSLDRAGEQFF. CDR3 in DNA: TGTGCCAGCAGCTTAGATCGGGCTGGTGAGCAGTTCTTC.

The chain employs TRBV7-9 and TRBJ2-3; D may be TRBD2 (7 bases). V gave up 8 bases and J gave up 1 base, with 22 bases separating them. Germline lookup yields CDR1 SEHNR and CDR2 FQNEAQ (reference sequence). The CDR3 spans 17 residues. The CDR3 here is CASPFGGGEWGTDTQYF. In DNA form, the CDR3 reads TGTGCCAGCCCCTTTGGGGGGGGCGAGTGGGGCACAGATACGCAGTATTTT. Supplemented by reference TRBV7-9 and TRBJ2-3, the full variable domain reads DTGVSQNPRHKITKRGQNVTFRCDPISEHNRLYWYRQTLGQGPEFLTYFQNEAQLEKSRLLSDRFSAERPKGSFSTLEIQRTEQGDSAMYLCASPFGGGEWGTDTQYFGPGTRLTVL.

This chain uses TRBV12-3 or TRBV12-4 with TRBJ1-5; D remains unclear. V was cut by 6 bases and J by 0 bases, with 12 bases left in between. This CDR3 is built from 15 residues. As DNA, the CDR3 is TGTGCCAGCAGCCATACTCGTTTTAGCAATCAGCCCCAGCATTTT. Translated: CASSHTRFSNQPQHF.

This clonotype came up a few times. The chain employs TRBV30 and TRBJ2-1; 13 bases fit TRBD2. The CDR3 spans 16 residues. V shed 7 bases and J 0 bases; nucleotides not matched to a gene: 6. Germline loops: CDR1 GTSNPN, CDR2 SVGIG (reference sequence). This chain's CDR3 is CASGTSGTSSYNEQFF. CDR3 nucleotide sequence: TGTGCCTCCGGGACTAGCGGGACTAGCTCCTACAATGAGCAGTTCTTC.

The sample holds a few counts of this clonotype. The V call is TRBV5-1, the J call TRBJ2-5; 7 positions agree with TRBD2. The V gene end was trimmed by 5 bases and the J gene end by 1 base; junction bases not matched to a gene: 11. Germline CDR1 reads SGHRS; CDR2 reads YFSETQ. The CDR3 totals 16 residues. CDR3 DNA: TGCGCCAGCAGTATCCCCGGGGGGAAAATCCAAGAGACCCAGTACTTC. Encoded protein: CASSIPGGKIQETQYF.

In its sample, this clonotype was seen a few times. The genes are TRBV20-1 and TRBJ2-3; 12 bases agree with TRBD2. Germline CDR1 DFQATT, CDR2 SNEGSKA (reference sequence). V lost 1 base to trimming and J lost 7 bases; unmatched junction nucleotides: 3. This CDR3 spans 14 amino acids. Here the CDR3 DNA reads TGCAGTGCTAGAGGACTAGCGGGGGCCTATACGCAGTATTTT. It translates to CSARGLAGAYTQYF.

V and J are TRBV5-1 and TRBJ2-5, with D possibly TRBD2 on 5 matching bases. Germline-derived CDR1 and CDR2 are SGHRS and YFSETQ. The CDR3 covers 13 residues. Trimming took 4 bases from V and 5 from J, leaving 12 bases between them. The chain's CDR3 is CASSREQTETQYF. Here the CDR3 DNA reads TGCGCCAGCAGCAGGGAGCAAACGGAGACCCAGTACTTC.

CDR3 coding DNA: TGTGCCACCAGCAGACCCGTGACCGGGGAGCTGTTTTTT. Translation: CATSRPVTGELFF. The chain recombines TRBV15 with TRBJ2-2; D remains unclear. CDR1 LNHNV and CDR2 YYDKDF come from the germline V gene (reference sequence). Trimming removed 2 bases from V and 5 bases from J, with 6 bases in between. This CDR3 comprises 13 residues.

This clonotype was counted a few times. CDR3 bases: TGTGCCAGCAGCTTAGGCCCGACCGAAGCCCAGTACTTC. This sequence encodes CASSLGPTEAQYF. The V gene is TRBV11-1, the J gene TRBJ2-5; D ambiguous. Trimming cost V 1 base and J 9 bases, with 12 bases left between them. The CDR3 has 13 residues. Germline values: CDR1 SGHAT, CDR2 FQDESV (reference sequence).

The CDR3 DNA is TGTGCCAGCAGCCAAGGGGACTCTGCGCTCCGCACAGATACGCAGTATTTT. This translates into CASSQGDSALRTDTQYF. The V and J genes are TRBV14 and TRBJ2-3; weak D call: TRBD2 (6 bases). CDR3 size: 17 residues. V gave up 1 base and J gave up 1 base, with 15 bases separating them. In germline, CDR1 is SGHDN, CDR2 FVKESK.

This clonotype occurred a few times. The rearrangement uses TRBV11-2 and TRBJ2-4; D is unresolved. CDR3 length: 16 residues. In germline, CDR1 is SGHAT, CDR2 FQNNGV. V lost 1 base and J lost 0, with 10 bases in between. DNA of the CDR3: TGTGCCAGCAGCTTAGCTGGGCAGTTAGCCAAAAACATTCAGTACTTC. Its protein product is CASSLAGQLAKNIQYF. The full variable domain, with the rest looked up from reference TRBV11-2 and TRBJ2-4, is EAGVAQSPRYKIIEKRQSVAFWCNPISGHATLYWYQQILGQGPKLLIQFQNNGVVDDSQLPKDRFSAERLKGVDSTLKIQPAKLEDSAVYLCASSLAGQLAKNIQYFGAGTRLSVL.

The V call is TRBV20-1, the J call TRBJ2-5, with unresolved D. V gave up 5 bases and J gave up 5 bases, with 21 bases separating them. CDR1 is DFQATT, CDR2 SNEGSKA, per germline (reference sequence). There are 15 residues in the CDR3. CDR3 nucleotide sequence: TGCAGTGCTTTATCCACCGAGGAACCACGGGAGACCCAGTACTTC. Amino acid sequence: CSALSTEEPRETQYF.

This clonotype has just a few counts. The chain recombines TRBV2 with TRBJ1-4; D perhaps matches TRBD1 (5 bases). V was clipped by 7 bases and J by 7 bases, with 13 bases between them. The CDR3 runs to 13 residues. Germline V lookup: CDR1 SNHLY, CDR2 FYNNEI. DNA for the CDR3: TGTGCCAGCAACGGTCCGGGGGTTGAAAAACTGTTTTTT. It encodes CASNGPGVEKLFF.